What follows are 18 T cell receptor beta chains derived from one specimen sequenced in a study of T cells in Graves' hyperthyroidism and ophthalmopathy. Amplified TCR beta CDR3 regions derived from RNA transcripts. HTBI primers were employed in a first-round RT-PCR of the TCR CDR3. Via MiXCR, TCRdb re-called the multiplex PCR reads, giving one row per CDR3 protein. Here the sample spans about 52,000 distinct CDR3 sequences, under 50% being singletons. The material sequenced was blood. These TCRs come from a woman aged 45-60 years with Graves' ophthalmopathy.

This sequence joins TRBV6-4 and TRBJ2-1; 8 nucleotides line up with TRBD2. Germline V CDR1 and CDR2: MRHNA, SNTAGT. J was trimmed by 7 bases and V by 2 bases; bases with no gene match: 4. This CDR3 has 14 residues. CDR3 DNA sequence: TGTGCCAGCAGTGACGGAGCGGGAGTTAATGAGCAGTTCTTC. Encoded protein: CASSDGAGVNEQFF.

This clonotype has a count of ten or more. As DNA, the CDR3 is TGTGCCAGCAGCACTAGGACTGGGGAATCAACCGGGGAGCTGTTTTTT. Its translation: CASSTRTGESTGELFF. The chain links TRBV7-9 to TRBJ2-2, with D tentatively TRBD2 (5 bases). Looked up from germline, CDR1 is SEHNR and CDR2 is FQNEAQ (reference sequence). V was clipped by 5 bases and J by 5 bases, with 18 bases between them. CDR3 length: 16 residues. Using reference TRBV7-9 and TRBJ2-2 for the parts outside the CDR3, the full variable domain is DTGVSQNPRHKITKRGQNVTFRCDPISEHNRLYWYRQTLGQGPEFLTYFQNEAQLEKSRLLSDRFSAERPKGSFSTLEIQRTEQGDSAMYLCASSTRTGESTGELFFGEGSRLTVL.

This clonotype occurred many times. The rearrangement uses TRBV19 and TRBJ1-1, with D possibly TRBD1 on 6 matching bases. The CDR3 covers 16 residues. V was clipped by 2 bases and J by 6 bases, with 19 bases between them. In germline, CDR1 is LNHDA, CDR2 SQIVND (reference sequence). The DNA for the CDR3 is TGTGCCAGTAGTATACGGGGGAGGGGGGGAAGCTCTGAAGCTTTCTTT. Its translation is CASSIRGRGGSSEAFF. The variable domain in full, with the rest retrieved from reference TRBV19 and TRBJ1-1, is DGGITQSPKYLFRKEGQNVTLSCEQNLNHDAMYWYRQDPGQGLRLIYYSQIVNDFQKGDIAEGYSVSREKKESFPLTVTSAQKNPTAFYLCASSIRGRGGSSEAFFGQGTRLTVV.

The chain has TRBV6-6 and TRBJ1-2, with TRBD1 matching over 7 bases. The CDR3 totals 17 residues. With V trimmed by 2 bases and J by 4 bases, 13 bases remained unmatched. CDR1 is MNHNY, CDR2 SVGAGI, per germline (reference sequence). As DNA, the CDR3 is TGTGCCAGCAGTTACACGGGGGGGGGGCAGGGGGTCTATGGCTACACCTTC. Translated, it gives CASSYTGGGQGVYGYTF.

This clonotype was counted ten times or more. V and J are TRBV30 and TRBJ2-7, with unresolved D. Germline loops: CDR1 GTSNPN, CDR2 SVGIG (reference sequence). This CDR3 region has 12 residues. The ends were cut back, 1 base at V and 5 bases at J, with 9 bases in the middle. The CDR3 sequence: CAWSATQNEQYF. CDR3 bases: TGTGCCTGGAGTGCGACTCAGAACGAGCAGTACTTC.

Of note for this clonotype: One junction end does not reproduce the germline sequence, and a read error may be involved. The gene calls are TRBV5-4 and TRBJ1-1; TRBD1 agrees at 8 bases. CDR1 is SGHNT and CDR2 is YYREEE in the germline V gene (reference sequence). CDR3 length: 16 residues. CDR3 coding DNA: TGTGCCAGCAGCCTAACGACAGGGGTGAGGAACACGGAAGCTTTCTTT. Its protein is CASSLTTGVRNTEAFF.

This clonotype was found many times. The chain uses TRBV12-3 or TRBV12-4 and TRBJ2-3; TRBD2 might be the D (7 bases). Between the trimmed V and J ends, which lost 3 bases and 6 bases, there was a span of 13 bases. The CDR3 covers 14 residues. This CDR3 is CASSFRRGRDTQYF. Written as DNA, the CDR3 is TGTGCCAGCAGTTTCCGGCGGGGGCGGGATACGCAGTATTTT.

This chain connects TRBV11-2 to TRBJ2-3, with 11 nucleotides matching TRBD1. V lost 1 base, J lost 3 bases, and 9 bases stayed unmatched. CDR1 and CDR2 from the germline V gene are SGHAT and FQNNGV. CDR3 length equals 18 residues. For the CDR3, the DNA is TGTGCCAGCAGCTTAGGCCTGCCGGGACAGGGGGGAACAGATACGCAGTATTTT. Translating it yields CASSLGLPGQGGTDTQYF.

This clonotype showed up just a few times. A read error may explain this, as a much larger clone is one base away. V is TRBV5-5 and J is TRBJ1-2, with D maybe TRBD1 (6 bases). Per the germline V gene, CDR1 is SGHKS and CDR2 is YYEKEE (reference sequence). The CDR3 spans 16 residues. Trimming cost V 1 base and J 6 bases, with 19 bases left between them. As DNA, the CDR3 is TGTGCCAGCAGCTTGTTGCCCAGCGCGGGGGCGGATGGCTACACCTTC. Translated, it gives CASSLLPSAGADGYTF.

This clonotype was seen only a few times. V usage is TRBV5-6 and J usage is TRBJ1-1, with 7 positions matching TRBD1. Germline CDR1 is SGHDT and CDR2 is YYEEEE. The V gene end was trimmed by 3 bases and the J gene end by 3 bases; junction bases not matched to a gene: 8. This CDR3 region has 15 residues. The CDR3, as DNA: TGTGCCAGCAGCTCCTACAGGGGATGGGACACTGAAGCTTTCTTT. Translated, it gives CASSSYRGWDTEAFF. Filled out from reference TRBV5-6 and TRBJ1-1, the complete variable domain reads DAGVTQSPTHLIKTRGQQVTLRCSPKSGHDTVSWYQQALGQGPQFIFQYYEEEERQRGNFPDRFSGHQFPNYSSELNVNALLLGDSALYLCASSSYRGWDTEAFFGQGTRLTVV.

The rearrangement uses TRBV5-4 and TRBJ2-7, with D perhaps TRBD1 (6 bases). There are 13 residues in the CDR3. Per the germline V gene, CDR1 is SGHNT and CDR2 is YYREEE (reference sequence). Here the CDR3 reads CARRTGSSYEQYF. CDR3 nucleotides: TGTGCTAGACGCACAGGGAGTTCCTACGAGCAGTACTTC.

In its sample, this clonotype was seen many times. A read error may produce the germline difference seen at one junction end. CDR3 DNA sequence: TGTGCCAGCAGCTTAGGCTGGACAGGGGTCTTC. Encoded protein: CASSLGWTGVF. The chain employs TRBV7-2 and TRBJ2-1; TRBD1 aligns across 9 bases. The CDR3 has 11 residues. Germline CDR1 SGHTA, CDR2 FQGNSA.

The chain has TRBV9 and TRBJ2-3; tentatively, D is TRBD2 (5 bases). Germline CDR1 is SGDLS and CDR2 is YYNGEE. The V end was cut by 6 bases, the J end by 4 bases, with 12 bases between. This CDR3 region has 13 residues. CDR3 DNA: TGTGCCAGCACAGCGGAAACTCCAGATACGCAGTATTTT. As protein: CASTAETPDTQYF.

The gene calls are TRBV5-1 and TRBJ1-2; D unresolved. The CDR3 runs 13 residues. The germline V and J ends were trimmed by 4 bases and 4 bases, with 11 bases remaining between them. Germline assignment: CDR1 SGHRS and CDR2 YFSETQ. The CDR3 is CASSLGSRYGYTF. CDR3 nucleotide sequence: TGCGCCAGCAGCCTGGGGAGTCGCTATGGCTACACCTTC.

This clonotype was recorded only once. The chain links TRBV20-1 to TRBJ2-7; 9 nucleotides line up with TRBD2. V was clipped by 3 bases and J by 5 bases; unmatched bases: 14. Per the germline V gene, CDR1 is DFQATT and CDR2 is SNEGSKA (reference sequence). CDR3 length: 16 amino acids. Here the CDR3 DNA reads TGCAGTGCTAGCGGGGGGGGACTAGCAGCAACCAACGAGCAGTACTTC. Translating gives CSASGGGLAATNEQYF.

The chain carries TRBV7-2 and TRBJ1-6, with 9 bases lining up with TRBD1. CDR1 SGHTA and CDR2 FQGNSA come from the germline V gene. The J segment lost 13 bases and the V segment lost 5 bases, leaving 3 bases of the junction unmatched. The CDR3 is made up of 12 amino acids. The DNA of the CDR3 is TGTGCCAGCAGCCCCGACAGGGGGCCCCTCCACTTT. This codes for CASSPDRGPLHF.

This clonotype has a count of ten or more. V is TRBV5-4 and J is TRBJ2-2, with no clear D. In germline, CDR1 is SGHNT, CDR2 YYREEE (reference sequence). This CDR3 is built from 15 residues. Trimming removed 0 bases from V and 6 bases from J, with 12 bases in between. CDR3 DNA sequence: TGTGCCAGCAGCTTGGAGGCCAGAGCCCCCGGGGAGCTGTTTTTT. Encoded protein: CASSLEARAPGELFF. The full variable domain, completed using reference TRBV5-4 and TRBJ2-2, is ETGVTQSPTHLIKTRGQQVTLRCSSQSGHNTVSWYQQALGQGPQFIFQYYREEENGRGNFPPRFSGLQFPNYSSELNVNALELDDSALYLCASSLEARAPGELFFGEGSRLTVL.

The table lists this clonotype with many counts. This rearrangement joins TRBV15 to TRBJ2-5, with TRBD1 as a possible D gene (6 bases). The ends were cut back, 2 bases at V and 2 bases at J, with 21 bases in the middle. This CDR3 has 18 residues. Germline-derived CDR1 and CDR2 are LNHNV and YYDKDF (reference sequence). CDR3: CATSRSRTGTYRQETQYF. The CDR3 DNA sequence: TGTGCCACCAGCAGATCTAGGACCGGGACATACAGACAAGAGACCCAGTACTTC.